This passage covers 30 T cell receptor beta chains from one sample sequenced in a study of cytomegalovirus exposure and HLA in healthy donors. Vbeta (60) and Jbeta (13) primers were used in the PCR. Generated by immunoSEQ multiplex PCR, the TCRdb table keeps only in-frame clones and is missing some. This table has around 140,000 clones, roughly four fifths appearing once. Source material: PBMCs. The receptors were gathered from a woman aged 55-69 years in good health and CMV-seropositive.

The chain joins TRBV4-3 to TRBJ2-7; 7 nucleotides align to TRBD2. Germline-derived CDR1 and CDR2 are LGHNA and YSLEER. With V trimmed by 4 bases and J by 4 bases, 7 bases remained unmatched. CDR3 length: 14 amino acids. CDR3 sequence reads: CASSRGGDGYEQYF. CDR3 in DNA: TGCGCCAGCAGCCGGGGAGGGGACGGTTACGAGCAGTACTTC.

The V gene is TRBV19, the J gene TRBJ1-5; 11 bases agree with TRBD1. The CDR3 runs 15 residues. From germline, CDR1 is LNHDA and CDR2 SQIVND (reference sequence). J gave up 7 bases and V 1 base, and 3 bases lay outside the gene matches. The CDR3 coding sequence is TGTGCCAGTAGTATAGGGACAGGGGGCGGACAGCCCCAGCATTTT. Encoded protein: CASSIGTGGGQPQHF.

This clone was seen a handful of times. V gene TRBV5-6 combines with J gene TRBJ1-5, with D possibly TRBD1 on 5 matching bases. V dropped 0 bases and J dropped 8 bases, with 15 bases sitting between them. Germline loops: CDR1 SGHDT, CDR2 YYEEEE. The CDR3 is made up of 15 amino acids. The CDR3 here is CASSLVGGVGEPQHF. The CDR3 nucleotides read TGTGCCAGCAGCTTGGTCGGGGGGGTGGGTGAGCCCCAGCATTTT. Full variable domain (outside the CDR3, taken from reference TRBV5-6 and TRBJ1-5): DAGVTQSPTHLIKTRGQQVTLRCSPKSGHDTVSWYQQALGQGPQFIFQYYEEEERQRGNFPDRFSGHQFPNYSSELNVNALLLGDSALYLCASSLVGGVGEPQHFGDGTRLSIL.

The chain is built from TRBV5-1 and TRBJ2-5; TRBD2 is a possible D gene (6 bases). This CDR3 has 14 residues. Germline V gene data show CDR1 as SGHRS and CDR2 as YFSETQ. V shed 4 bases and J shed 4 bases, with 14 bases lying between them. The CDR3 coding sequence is TGCGCCAGCAGCGACGGGGCGCGGGGAGAGACCCAGTACTTC. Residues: CASSDGARGETQYF.

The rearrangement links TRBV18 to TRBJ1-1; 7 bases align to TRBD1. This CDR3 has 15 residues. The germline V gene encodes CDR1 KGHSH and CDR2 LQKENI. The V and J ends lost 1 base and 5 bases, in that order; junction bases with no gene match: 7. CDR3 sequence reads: CASSPRGQLGTEAFF. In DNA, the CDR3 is TGTGCCAGCTCACCACGGGGACAGTTGGGAACTGAAGCTTTCTTT.

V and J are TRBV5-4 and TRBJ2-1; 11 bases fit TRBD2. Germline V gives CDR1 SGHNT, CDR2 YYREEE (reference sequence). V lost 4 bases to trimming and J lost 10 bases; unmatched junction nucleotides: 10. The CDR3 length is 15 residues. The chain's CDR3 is CASSMESSGRKEQFF. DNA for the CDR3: TGTGCCAGCAGCATGGAGTCTAGCGGGAGGAAGGAGCAGTTCTTC. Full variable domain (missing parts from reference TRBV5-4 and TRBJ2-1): ETGVTQSPTHLIKTRGQQVTLRCSSQSGHNTVSWYQQALGQGPQFIFQYYREEENGRGNFPPRFSGLQFPNYSSELNVNALELDDSALYLCASSMESSGRKEQFFGPGTRLTVL.

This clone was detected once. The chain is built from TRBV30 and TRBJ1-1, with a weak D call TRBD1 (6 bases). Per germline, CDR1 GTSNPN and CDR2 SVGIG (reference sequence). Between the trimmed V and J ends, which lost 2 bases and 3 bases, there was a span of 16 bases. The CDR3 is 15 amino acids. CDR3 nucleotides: TGTGCCTGGAGTTTCCCACAGGGAGGGTACACTGAAGCTTTCTTT. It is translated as CAWSFPQGGYTEAFF. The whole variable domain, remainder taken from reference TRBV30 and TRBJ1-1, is SQTIHQWPATLVQPVGSPLSLECTVEGTSNPNLYWYRQAAGRGLQLLFYSVGIGQISSEVPQNLSASRPQDRQFILSSKKLLLSDSGFYLCAWSFPQGGYTEAFFGQGTRLTVV.

In DNA, the CDR3 is TGTGCCAGCAGTTTACAGACAGTTATTGAAGCTTTCTTT. It codes for CASSLQTVIEAFF. The genes are TRBV28 and TRBJ1-1, with D maybe TRBD1 (5 bases). The CDR3 runs 13 residues. V was clipped by 2 bases and J by 7 bases, with 11 bases between them. The V gene's germline CDR1 is MDHEN and CDR2 SYDVKM. The variable domain in full, completed from reference TRBV28 and TRBJ1-1, reads DVKVTQSSRYLVKRTGEKVFLECVQDMDHENMFWYRQDPGLGLRLIYFSYDVKMKEKGDIPEGYSVSREKKERFSLILESASTNQTSMYLCASSLQTVIEAFFGQGTRLTVV.

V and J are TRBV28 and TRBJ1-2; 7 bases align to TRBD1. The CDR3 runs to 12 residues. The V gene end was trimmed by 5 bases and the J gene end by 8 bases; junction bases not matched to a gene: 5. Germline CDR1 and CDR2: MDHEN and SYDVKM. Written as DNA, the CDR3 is TGTGCCAGCAGTCTCCGACAGGGCGGCTACACCTTC. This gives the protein CASSLRQGGYTF.

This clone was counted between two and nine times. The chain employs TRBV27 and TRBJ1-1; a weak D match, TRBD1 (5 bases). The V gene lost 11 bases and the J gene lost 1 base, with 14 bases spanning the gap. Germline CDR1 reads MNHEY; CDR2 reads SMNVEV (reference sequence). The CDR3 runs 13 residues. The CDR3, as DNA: TGTGCCTCGGGGGAGCGGGGGAACACTGAAGCTTTCTTT. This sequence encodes CASGERGNTEAFF.

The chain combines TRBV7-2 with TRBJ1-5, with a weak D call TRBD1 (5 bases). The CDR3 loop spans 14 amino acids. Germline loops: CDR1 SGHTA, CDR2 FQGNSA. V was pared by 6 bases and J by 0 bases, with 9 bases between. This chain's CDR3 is CASRPDSSNQPQHF. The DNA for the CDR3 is TGTGCCAGCAGGCCCGACAGTAGCAATCAGCCCCAGCATTTT.

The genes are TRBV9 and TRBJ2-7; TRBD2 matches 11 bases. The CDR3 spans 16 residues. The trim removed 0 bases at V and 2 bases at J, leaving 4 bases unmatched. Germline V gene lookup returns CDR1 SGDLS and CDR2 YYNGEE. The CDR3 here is CASSVGTSGSTYEQYF. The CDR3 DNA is TGTGCCAGCAGCGTAGGGACTAGCGGGTCTACCTACGAGCAGTACTTC.

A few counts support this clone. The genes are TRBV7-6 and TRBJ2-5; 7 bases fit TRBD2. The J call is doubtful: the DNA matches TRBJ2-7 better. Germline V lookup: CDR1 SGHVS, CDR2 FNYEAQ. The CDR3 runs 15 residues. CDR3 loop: CASSLEGGGSYEQYF. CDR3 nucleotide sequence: TGTGCCAGCAGCTTAGAGGGCGGGGGCTCCTACGAGCAGTACTTC.

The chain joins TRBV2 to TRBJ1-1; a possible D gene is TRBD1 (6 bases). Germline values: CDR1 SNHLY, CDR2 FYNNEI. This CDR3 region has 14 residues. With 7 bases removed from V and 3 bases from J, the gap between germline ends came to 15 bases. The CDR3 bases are TGTGCCAGCACCAGAGGACAGAGGGACACTGAAGCTTTCTTT. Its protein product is CASTRGQRDTEAFF.

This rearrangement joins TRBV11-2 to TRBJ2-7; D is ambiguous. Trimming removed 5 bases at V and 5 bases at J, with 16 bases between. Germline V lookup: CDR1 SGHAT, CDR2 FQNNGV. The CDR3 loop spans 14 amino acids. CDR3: CASSLRLGWNEQYF. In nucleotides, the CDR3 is TGTGCCAGCAGCCTAAGGTTGGGCTGGAACGAGCAGTACTTC.

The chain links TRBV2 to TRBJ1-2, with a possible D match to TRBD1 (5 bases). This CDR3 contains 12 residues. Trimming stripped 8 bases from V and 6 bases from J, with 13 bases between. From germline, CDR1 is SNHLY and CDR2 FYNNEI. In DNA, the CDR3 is TGTGCCAGCTTCGGGGGGTCTCATGGCTACACCTTC. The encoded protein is CASFGGSHGYTF.

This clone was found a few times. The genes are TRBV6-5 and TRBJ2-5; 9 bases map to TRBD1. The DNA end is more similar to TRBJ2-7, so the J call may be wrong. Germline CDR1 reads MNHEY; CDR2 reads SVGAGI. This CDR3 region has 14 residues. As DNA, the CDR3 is TGTGCCAGCAGATACGGACAGGGGATCTACGAGCAGTACTTC. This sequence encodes CASRYGQGIYEQYF.

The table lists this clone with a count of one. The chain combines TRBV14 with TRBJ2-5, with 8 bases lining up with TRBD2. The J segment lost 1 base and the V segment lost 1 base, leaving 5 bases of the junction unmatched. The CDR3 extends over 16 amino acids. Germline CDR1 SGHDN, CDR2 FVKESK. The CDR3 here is CASSQAISGIQETQYF. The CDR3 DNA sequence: TGTGCCAGCAGCCAAGCGATTAGCGGGATCCAAGAGACCCAGTACTTC.

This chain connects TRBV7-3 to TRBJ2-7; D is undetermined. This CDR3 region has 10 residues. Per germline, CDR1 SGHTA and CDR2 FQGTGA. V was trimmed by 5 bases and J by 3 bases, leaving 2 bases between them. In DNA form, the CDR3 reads TGTGCCAGCAGCCTCTACGAGCAGTACTTC. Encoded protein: CASSLYEQYF.

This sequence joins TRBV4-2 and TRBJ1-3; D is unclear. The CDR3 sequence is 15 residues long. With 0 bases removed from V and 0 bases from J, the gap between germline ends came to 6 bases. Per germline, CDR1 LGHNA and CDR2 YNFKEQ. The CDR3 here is CASSQEVGSGNTIYF. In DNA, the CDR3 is TGTGCCAGCAGCCAAGAGGTCGGCTCTGGAAACACCATATATTTT.

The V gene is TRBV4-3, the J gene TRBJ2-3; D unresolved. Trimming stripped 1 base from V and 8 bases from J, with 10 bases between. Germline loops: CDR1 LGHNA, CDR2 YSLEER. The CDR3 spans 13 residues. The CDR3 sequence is CASSQGAGSTQYF. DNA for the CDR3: TGCGCCAGCAGCCAAGGGGCTGGTAGTACGCAGTATTTT.

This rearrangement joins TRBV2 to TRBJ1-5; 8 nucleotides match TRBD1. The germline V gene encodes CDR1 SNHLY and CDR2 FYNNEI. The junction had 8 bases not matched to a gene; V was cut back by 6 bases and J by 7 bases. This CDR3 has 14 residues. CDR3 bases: TGTGCCAGCAGGGGACAGGTTACAGGGCAGCCCCAGCATTTT. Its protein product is CASRGQVTGQPQHF. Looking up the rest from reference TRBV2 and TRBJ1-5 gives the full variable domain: EPEVTQTPSHQVTQMGQEVILRCVPISNHLYFYWYRQILGQKVEFLVSFYNNEISEKSEIFDDQFSVERPDGSNFTLKIRSTKLEDSAMYFCASRGQVTGQPQHFGDGTRLSIL.

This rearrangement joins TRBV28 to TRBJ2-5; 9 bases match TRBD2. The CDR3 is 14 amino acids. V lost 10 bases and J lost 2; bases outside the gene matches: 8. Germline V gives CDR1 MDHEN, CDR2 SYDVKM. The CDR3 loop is CAIQLAGVQETQYF. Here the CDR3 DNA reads TGTGCCATCCAGTTAGCGGGAGTGCAAGAGACCCAGTACTTC.

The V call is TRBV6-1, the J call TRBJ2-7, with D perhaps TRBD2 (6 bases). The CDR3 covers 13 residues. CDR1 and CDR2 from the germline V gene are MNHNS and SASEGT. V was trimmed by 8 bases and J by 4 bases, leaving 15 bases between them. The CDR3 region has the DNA TGTGCCAGCGGCAGAGGAGGGGCTTACGAGCAGTACTTC. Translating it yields CASGRGGAYEQYF.

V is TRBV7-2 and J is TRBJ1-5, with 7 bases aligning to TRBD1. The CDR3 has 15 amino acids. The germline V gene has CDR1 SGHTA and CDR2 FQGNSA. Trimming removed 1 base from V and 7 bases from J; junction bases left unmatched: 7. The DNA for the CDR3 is TGTGCCAGCAGCTTAGTACAGGGGTCGAAGCAGCCCCAGCATTTT. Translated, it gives CASSLVQGSKQPQHF.

In DNA, the CDR3 is TGTGCCAGCAGCGTCGGGACAGGCTGGTCTATATCTGGGGCCAACGTCCTGACTTTC. It yields the protein CASSVGTGWSISGANVLTF. V and J are TRBV9 and TRBJ2-6; TRBD1 agrees at 8 bases. Unmatched junction bases numbered 11, after V lost 2 bases and J lost 1 base. CDR1 and CDR2 from the germline V gene are SGDLS and YYNGEE. The CDR3 is 19 residues long.

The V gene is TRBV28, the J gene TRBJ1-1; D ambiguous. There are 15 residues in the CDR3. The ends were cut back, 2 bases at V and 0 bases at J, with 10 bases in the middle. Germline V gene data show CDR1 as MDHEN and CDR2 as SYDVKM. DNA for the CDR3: TGTGCCAGCAGTTTAAACCATCAGATGAACACTGAAGCTTTCTTT. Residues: CASSLNHQMNTEAFF.

CDR3 sequence: CASSEGQGLGQTQYF. In DNA form, the CDR3 reads TGTGCCAGCAGTGAGGGACAGGGTTTAGGCCAGACCCAGTACTTC. J is TRBJ2-5 and V is TRBV6-1; 9 bases are shared with TRBD1. With 3 bases clipped from V and 6 bases from J, the junction kept 8 bases outside the gene matches. Germline assignment: CDR1 MNHNS and CDR2 SASEGT. CDR3 length: 15 amino acids.

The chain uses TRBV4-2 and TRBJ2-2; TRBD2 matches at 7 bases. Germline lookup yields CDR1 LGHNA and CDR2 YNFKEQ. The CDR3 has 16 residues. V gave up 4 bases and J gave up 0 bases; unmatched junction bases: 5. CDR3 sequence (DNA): TGTGCCAGCAGCCTCTTAGCGGGTTCGAACACCGGGGAGCTGTTTTTT. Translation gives CASSLLAGSNTGELFF.

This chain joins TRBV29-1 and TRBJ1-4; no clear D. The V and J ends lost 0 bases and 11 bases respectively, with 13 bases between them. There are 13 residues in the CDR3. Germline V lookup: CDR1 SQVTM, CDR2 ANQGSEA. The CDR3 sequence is CSVEEASARKLFF. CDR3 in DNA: TGCAGCGTTGAAGAAGCGTCAGCGCGGAAACTGTTTTTT.